This note documents a single T cell receptor (beta chain) sequence. This specimen comes from a study of blood T cells in healthy people across ages. This CDR3 contains 13 residues. Germline V gene lookup returns CDR1 DFQATT and CDR2 SNEGSKA (reference sequence). V was trimmed by 3 bases and J by 9 bases, leaving 15 bases between them. The second PCR ran roughly 7 to 12 cycles with a sample-barcoded 5' primer and J-beta primers. TCRdb re-derived calls from the 5' RACE reads in MiXCR, one entry per CDR3 protein. The sample has some 920,000 distinct CDR3 sequences; around 54% are singletons. The chain carries TRBV20-1 and TRBJ2-1, with a tentative D call TRBD1 (5 bases). The material sequenced was blood. This TCR was recovered from a woman aged 60 to 75 in good health. The chain's CDR3 is CSARDNSKGEQFF. The CDR3 DNA reads as TGCAGTGCTAGGGACAATTCCAAGGGTGAGCAGTTCTTC.